This TCR beta chain was obtained from a study of blood T cell repertoires in COVID-19. Overall study: Acute and convalescent COVID-19 samples came from the United States, Italy and Spain. Nucleic acid was either cDNA or gDNA, and it came from T cells, B-cell-depleted T cells, or PBMCs.

Per the original methods: Amplification of reference gene primers was used by the study to estimate nucleated cell counts. Some clones are missing from TCRdb's copy, which holds only in-frame ones; the method was immunoSEQ multiplex PCR. That table gives V, J and clone size, and the DNA gave D and trimming. Of around 30,000 clones in the sample, around 74% were seen once. This sequence originates from a woman in her 70s with active or convalescent COVID-19. The specimen sequenced was peripheral blood.

The CDR3 DNA follows: TGTGCCAGCACTAGAGACAGGAACACTGAAGCTTTCTTT. It yields the protein CASTRDRNTEAFF. This chain joins TRBV12-3 or TRBV12-4 and TRBJ1-1; D is perhaps TRBD1 (5 bases). There are 13 residues in the CDR3. The V end lost 7 bases, the J end lost 1 base, and 10 bases lay between the germline ends.